The 13 T cell receptor beta chains listed next were all sequenced from one sample in a study of PD-1 blockade in classical Hodgkin lymphoma. The time point: newly diagnosed, previously untreated cHL patient sample. Thawed PBMCs yielded CD4+ T cells through magnetic negative selection. This table comes from immunoSEQ multiplex PCR, and its TCRdb copy is limited to in-frame clones, with some not included. The sample shows fewer than 40,000 clones, around 89% of them seen only once. Sequencing input: CD4+ T cells from blood. These receptors were taken from a human donor with classical Hodgkin lymphoma.

This clone was detected only a few times. The chain employs TRBV5-4 and TRBJ1-1; the D gene is possibly TRBD1 (6 bases). Germline V lookup: CDR1 SGHNT, CDR2 YYREEE (reference sequence). CDR3 length: 13 amino acids. V was shortened by 4 bases and J by 4 bases, with 11 bases between the two germline ends. The CDR3 bases are TGTGCCAGCAGCATACAGGGTAGCACTGAAGCTTTCTTT. Translating it yields CASSIQGSTEAFF.

This clone occurred once. This rearrangement joins TRBV7-9 to TRBJ1-2; no firm D call. The CDR3 is made up of 15 amino acids. Germline values: CDR1 SEHNR, CDR2 FQNEAQ (reference sequence). Trimming took off 1 base at V and 7 bases at J, with 16 bases between the two ends. The DNA for the CDR3 is TGTGCCAGCAGCTTAGGAGGGCAGGTGTTAGTTGGCTACACCTTC. Its translation is CASSLGGQVLVGYTF.

This clone was counted between two and nine times. The chain joins TRBV2 to TRBJ1-2, with a possible D match to TRBD1 (6 bases). With 8 bases removed from V and 4 bases from J, the gap between germline ends came to 17 bases. The germline gives CDR1 SNHLY, CDR2 FYNNEI. CDR3 length: 14 amino acids. CDR3 sequence reads: CASARAGAAYGYTF. As DNA, the CDR3 is TGTGCCAGCGCGAGGGCAGGGGCAGCCTATGGCTACACCTTC.

V and J are TRBV28 and TRBJ2-1, with TRBD1 matching 11 bases. This CDR3 contains 16 residues. J lost 7 bases, V lost 5 bases, and 10 bases had no gene match. Germline CDR1 and CDR2: MDHEN and SYDVKM. DNA for the CDR3: TGTGCCAGCAGTCTTGGACCGGGACAGGGGGTGAATGAGCAGTTCTTC. Translated: CASSLGPGQGVNEQFF. Full variable domain (outside the CDR3, taken from reference TRBV28 and TRBJ2-1): DVKVTQSSRYLVKRTGEKVFLECVQDMDHENMFWYRQDPGLGLRLIYFSYDVKMKEKGDIPEGYSVSREKKERFSLILESASTNQTSMYLCASSLGPGQGVNEQFFGPGTRLTVL.

The rearrangement links TRBV7-2 to TRBJ1-2; 7 positions match TRBD1. The germline V gene has CDR1 SGHTA and CDR2 FQGNSA. The CDR3 covers 15 residues. Losses at the gene ends were 3 bases for V and 6 bases for J; bases not matched to a gene: 10. The CDR3 DNA reads as TGTGCCAGCAGCTTGCAGACAGGGAGCGGGAATGGCTACACCTTC. Amino acids: CASSLQTGSGNGYTF.

The gene calls are TRBV19 and TRBJ1-5; no reliable D call. Trimming shortened V by 6 bases and J by 3 bases, and 15 bases separated the two germline ends. Germline CDR1 reads LNHDA; CDR2 reads SQIVND (reference sequence). CDR3 length: 15 amino acids. CDR3 amino acids: CASSTTVFYNQPQHF. DNA of the CDR3: TGTGCCAGTAGCACGACGGTCTTTTACAATCAGCCCCAGCATTTT. The full variable domain, in which reference TRBV19 and TRBJ1-5 provide the parts outside the CDR3, is DGGITQSPKYLFRKEGQNVTLSCEQNLNHDAMYWYRQDPGQGLRLIYYSQIVNDFQKGDIAEGYSVSREKKESFPLTVTSAQKNPTAFYLCASSTTVFYNQPQHFGDGTRLSIL.

The CDR3 DNA is TGTGCCATCAGCCAGTCCCTAATCGGTCGACGCGGTGAGCAGTTCTTC. Its translation is CAISQSLIGRRGEQFF. The chain employs TRBV10-3 and TRBJ2-1; D call uncertain. CDR3 size: 16 residues. With 6 bases removed from V and 9 bases from J, the gap between germline ends came to 24 bases. The germline V gene has CDR1 ENHRY and CDR2 SYGVKD.

The rearrangement joins TRBV4-3 to TRBJ2-3; 7 bases agree with TRBD2. Germline CDR1 and CDR2: LGHNA and YSLEER. V was pared by 4 bases and J by 0 bases, with 7 bases of the junction left unmatched. CDR3 length: 16 residues. Here the CDR3 reads CASSPYPSGSTDTQYF. The CDR3 DNA is TGCGCCAGCAGCCCCTACCCTAGCGGTAGCACAGATACGCAGTATTTT.

This chain uses TRBV5-1 with TRBJ1-4; D not certain. V was pared by 0 bases and J by 0 bases, with 9 bases between. The CDR3 is made up of 16 amino acids. Per germline, CDR1 SGHRS and CDR2 YFSETQ. CDR3 sequence reads: CASSLGRAATNEKLFF. The DNA for the CDR3 is TGCGCCAGCAGCTTGGGTAGGGCTGCAACTAATGAAAAACTGTTTTTT.

V and J are TRBV29-1 and TRBJ1-1; D remains unclear. Trimming pared 5 bases from V and 1 base from J, leaving 8 bases between. This CDR3 spans 12 amino acids. Germline assignment: CDR1 SQVTM and CDR2 ANQGSEA. The DNA of the CDR3 is TGCAGCGTTTCCCTTTCGAACACTGAAGCTTTCTTT. Amino acid sequence: CSVSLSNTEAFF.

This clone was counted a single time. This chain connects TRBV4-1 to TRBJ1-4; D gene ambiguous. The V and J ends lost 0 bases and 0 bases respectively, with 8 bases between them. The CDR3 loop spans 16 amino acids. In germline, CDR1 is MGHRA, CDR2 YSYEKL. Written as DNA, the CDR3 is TGCGCCAGCAGCCAAGATCGGAGCGCAACTAATGAAAAACTGTTTTTT. Amino acids: CASSQDRSATNEKLFF.

This clone is a singleton in its sample. V and J are TRBV6-5 and TRBJ2-7; 7 nucleotides agree with TRBD2. After removal of 6 bases from V and 3 bases from J, the junction contained 5 bases not matched to a gene. Per germline, CDR1 MNHEY and CDR2 SVGAGI. The CDR3 runs 13 residues. The CDR3: CASSSGNLYEQYF. As DNA, the CDR3 is TGTGCCAGCAGCAGCGGGAACCTCTACGAGCAGTACTTC.

This sequence joins TRBV5-6 and TRBJ2-7; D call uncertain. The CDR3 spans 13 residues. Per the germline V gene, CDR1 is SGHDT and CDR2 is YYEEEE. Between the trimmed V and J ends, which lost 0 bases and 2 bases, there was a span of 6 bases. The CDR3 nucleotides are TGTGCCAGCAGCTTGGCACAAACCTACGAGCAGTACTTC. This sequence encodes CASSLAQTYEQYF.